This T cell receptor beta chain was identified during a study of T cells after posttransplantation cyclophosphamide. Overall study results and limits: Donor CD8+ memory clones often dominated recipient blood repertoires at later times.

The naive gate required viable CD3+CD4+ or CD3+CD8+ cells with CCR7+CD45RA+CD45RO-CD95-CD27+CD28+ phenotype. The related graft donor's blood sample was taken on the day of bone marrow donation. Details on this clone: The antigen is not known.

Germline-derived CDR1 and CDR2 are SGHDT and YYEEEE. Between the trimmed V and J ends, which lost 4 bases and 2 bases, there was a span of 22 bases. The CDR3 contains 17 residues. Sequencing was performed with immunoSEQ multiplex PCR; in TCRdb, only in-frame clones are kept and a portion is missing. The repertoire holds approximately 28,000 clones, with around 90% as singletons. The chain couples TRBV5-6 to TRBJ2-7, with TRBD2 as a possible D gene (6 bases). The sequence came from a woman aged 55-69 years in good health, CMV-negative, and a related stem cell transplant donor. Sequences were obtained from naive CD4+ T cells sorted from PBMCs. The CDR3 DNA sequence: TGTGCCAGCAGCCGGGAGATTACCCCCCTAAGGACCTACGAGCAGTACTTC. Translating gives CASSREITPLRTYEQYF.